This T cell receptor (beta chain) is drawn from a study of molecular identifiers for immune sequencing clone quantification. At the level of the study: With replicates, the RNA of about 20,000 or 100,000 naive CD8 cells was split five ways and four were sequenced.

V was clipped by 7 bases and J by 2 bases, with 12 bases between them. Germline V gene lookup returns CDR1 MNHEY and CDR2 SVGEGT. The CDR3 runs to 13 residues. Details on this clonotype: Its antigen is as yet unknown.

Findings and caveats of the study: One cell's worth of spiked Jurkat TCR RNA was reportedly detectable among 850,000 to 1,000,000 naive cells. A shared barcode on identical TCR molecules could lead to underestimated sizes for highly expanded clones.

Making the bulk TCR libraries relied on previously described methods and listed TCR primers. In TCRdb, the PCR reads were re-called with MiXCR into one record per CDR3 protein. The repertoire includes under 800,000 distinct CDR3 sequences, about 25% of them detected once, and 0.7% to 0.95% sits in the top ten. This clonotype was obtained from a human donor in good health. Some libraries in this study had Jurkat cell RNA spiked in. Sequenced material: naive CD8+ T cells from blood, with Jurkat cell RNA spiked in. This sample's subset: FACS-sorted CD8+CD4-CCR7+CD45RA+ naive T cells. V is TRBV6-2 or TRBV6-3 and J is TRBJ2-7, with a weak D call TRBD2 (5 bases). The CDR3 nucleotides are TGTGCCAGCACTGAGGCGGGTACCTACGAGCAGTACTTC. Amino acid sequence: CASTEAGTYEQYF.